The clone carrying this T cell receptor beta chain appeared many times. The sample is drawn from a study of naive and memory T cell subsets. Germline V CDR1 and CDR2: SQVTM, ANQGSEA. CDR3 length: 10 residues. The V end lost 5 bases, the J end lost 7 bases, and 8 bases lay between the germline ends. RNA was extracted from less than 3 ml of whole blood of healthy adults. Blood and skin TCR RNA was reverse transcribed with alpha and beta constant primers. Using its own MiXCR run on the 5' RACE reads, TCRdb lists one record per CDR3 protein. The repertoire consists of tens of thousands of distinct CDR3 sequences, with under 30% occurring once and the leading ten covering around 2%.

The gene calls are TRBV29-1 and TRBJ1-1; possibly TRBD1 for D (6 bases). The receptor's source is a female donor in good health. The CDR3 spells CSVLDSEAFF. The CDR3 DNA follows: TGCAGCGTTTTGGACAGTGAAGCTTTCTTT.